Listed below are T cell receptor beta chains from one sample, sequenced in a study of shared clonotypes between healthy human individuals. The method was immunoSEQ multiplex PCR; TCRdb's version includes in-frame clones alone and lacks a portion of them. The sample includes 2 million to 2.5 million clones, about 92% of them seen just once. Sequencing was performed on naive CD8+ T cells from PBMCs. The source is a man between 18 and 35 years old in good health. Some clones in this sample may be carry-over from other donors' samples. Both conserved end residues are part of each CDR3. A D gene is named only where the DNA matches it firmly. Clone size is shown for a subset of rows, as once, few, many or a class of expanded clone.

abundance	v_gene	d_gene	j_gene	CDR3aa	CDR3nt
.	TRBV27	TRBD2	TRBJ2-2	CASSLLMSSGTGELFF	TGTGCCAGCAGTTTATTGATGTCTAGCGGGACCGGGGAGCTGTTTTTT
few	TRBV30	.	TRBJ1-1	CAWTSKRGAEAFF	TGTGCCTGGACCTCTAAGAGGGGGGCTGAAGCTTTCTTT
.	TRBV28	.	TRBJ2-2	CASSDNRDKNTGELFF	TGTGCCAGCAGTGATAACAGGGATAAGAACACCGGGGAGCTGTTTTTT
.	TRBV20-1	.	TRBJ2-2	CSAMSAGELFF	TGCAGTGCTATGTCGGCCGGGGAGCTGTTTTTT
.	TRBV6-4	.	TRBJ2-1	CATRDTYNEQFF	TGTGCCACCCGGGACACTTACAATGAGCAGTTCTTC
.	TRBV27	.	TRBJ1-2	CASRLGPGLGGYTF	TGTGCCAGCAGATTGGGGCCAGGGCTAGGAGGCTACACCTTC
.	TRBV5-1	TRBD2	TRBJ2-1	CASSLERRGSNHEQFF	TGCGCCAGCAGCCTGGAGCGGCGCGGGAGCAACCATGAGCAGTTCTTC
.	TRBV27	.	TRBJ2-2	CASSFMGGAYGELFF	TGTGCCAGCAGTTTTATGGGGGGCGCGTACGGGGAGCTGTTTTTT
.	TRBV10-3	.	TRBJ1-1	CAISDGGGGTEAFF	TGTGCCATCAGTGATGGGGGAGGCGGAACTGAAGCTTTCTTT
.	TRBV2	TRBD1	TRBJ2-3	CASILRQGQQYF	TGTGCCAGCATCCTAAGACAGGGGCAGCAGTATTTT
.	TRBV5-5	TRBD1	TRBJ2-7	CASSPDRGPYEQYF	TGTGCCAGCAGCCCGGACAGGGGACCCTACGAGCAGTACTTC
.	TRBV6-4	TRBD2	TRBJ2-7	CASSVLAGGFYEQYF	TGTGCCAGCAGTGTATTAGCGGGAGGTTTCTACGAGCAGTACTTC
once	TRBV4-1	TRBD2	TRBJ2-1	CASSLGLAGTSGEQFF	TGCGCCAGCAGCCTCGGACTAGCGGGGACCTCAGGGGAGCAGTTCTTC
.	TRBV9	TRBD1	TRBJ2-5	CASNLQGNDQETQYF	TGTGCCAGCAATCTACAGGGGAATGACCAAGAGACCCAGTACTTC
once	TRBV2	TRBD1	TRBJ2-4	CASSSPGQVEGNIQYF	TGTGCCAGCAGCTCCCCCGGACAGGTTGAGGGAAACATTCAGTACTTC
.	TRBV28	.	TRBJ2-1	CASSFRRSSSYNEQFF	TGTGCCAGCAGTTTTCGACGGTCGAGCTCCTACAATGAGCAGTTCTTC
.	TRBV27	.	TRBJ2-3	CASGFLREADTDTQYF	TGTGCCAGCGGATTCCTGAGAGAGGCCGACACAGATACGCAGTATTTT
.	TRBV7-7	.	TRBJ2-5	CASSLGYRETQYF	TGTGCCAGCAGCTTAGGGTACAGGGAGACCCAGTACTTC
.	TRBV5-8	.	TRBJ2-7	CASSLAMGLGYEQYF	TGTGCCAGCAGCTTGGCCATGGGGCTCGGTTACGAGCAGTACTTC
.	TRBV7-7	TRBD2	TRBJ2-1	CASSLAGLAGRYNEQFF	TGTGCCAGCAGCTTGGCTGGACTAGCGGGCCGATACAATGAGCAGTTCTTC
.	TRBV21-1	.	TRBJ2-2	CASTYRGQRTGELFF	TGTGCCAGCACCTACAGGGGGCAGAGGACCGGGGAGCTGTTTTTT
once	TRBV5-6	TRBD2	TRBJ2-7	CASSTGLAGGSYEQYF	TGTGCCAGCAGCACGGGACTAGCGGGAGGATCCTACGAGCAGTACTTC
.	TRBV27	.	TRBJ1-1	CASRVTGNTEAFF	TGTGCCAGCAGGGTTACAGGGAACACTGAAGCTTTCTTT
.	TRBV10-3	.	TRBJ1-5	CAISESYDDSNQPQHF	TGTGCCATCAGTGAGTCGTACGACGATAGCAATCAGCCCCAGCATTTT
.	TRBV7-2	.	TRBJ2-1	CASSLGLPQRRNEQFF	TGTGCCAGCAGCCTCGGACTACCACAAAGGCGGAATGAGCAGTTCTTC
.	TRBV6-5	.	TRBJ2-7	CASSYSTGPLTYEQYF	TGTGCCAGCAGTTACTCGACAGGCCCCTTAACCTACGAGCAGTACTTC
.	TRBV27	TRBD1	TRBJ2-7	CASSARQGPYEQYF	TGTGCCAGCAGTGCCCGACAGGGACCCTACGAGCAGTACTTC
few	TRBV7-9	.	TRBJ2-1	CASSLNTNNEQFF	TGTGCCAGCAGCCTCAACACCAACAATGAGCAGTTCTTC
.	TRBV5-1	TRBD2	TRBJ2-7	CASSLDPAPGLAIYEQYF	TGCGCCAGCAGCTTGGACCCCGCCCCGGGACTAGCGATCTACGAGCAGTACTTC
.	TRBV5-1	TRBD2	TRBJ2-3	CASSFSGTSTDTQYF	TGCGCCAGCAGCTTTAGCGGGACTAGCACAGATACGCAGTATTTT
.	TRBV18	TRBD1	TRBJ2-7	CASSRSGTGGTGSYEQYF	TGTGCCAGCTCACGATCCGGGACAGGGGGGACGGGCTCCTACGAGCAGTACTTC